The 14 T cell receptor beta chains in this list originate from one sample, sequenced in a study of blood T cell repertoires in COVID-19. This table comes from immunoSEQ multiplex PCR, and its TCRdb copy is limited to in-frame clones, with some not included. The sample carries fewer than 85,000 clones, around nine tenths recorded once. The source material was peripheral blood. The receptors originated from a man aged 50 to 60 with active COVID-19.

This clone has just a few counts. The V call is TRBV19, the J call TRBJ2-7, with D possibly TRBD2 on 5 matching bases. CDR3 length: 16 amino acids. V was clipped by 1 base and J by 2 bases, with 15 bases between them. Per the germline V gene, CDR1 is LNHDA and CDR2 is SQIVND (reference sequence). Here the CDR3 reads CASSIGPSRAAYEQYF. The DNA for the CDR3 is TGTGCCAGTAGTATAGGGCCCTCGCGGGCCGCCTACGAGCAGTACTTC.

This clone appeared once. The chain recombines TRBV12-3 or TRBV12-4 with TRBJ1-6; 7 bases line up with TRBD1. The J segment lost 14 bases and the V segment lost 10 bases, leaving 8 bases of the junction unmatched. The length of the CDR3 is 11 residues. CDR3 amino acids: CATQTGKALHF. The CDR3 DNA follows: TGTGCCACCCAGACAGGGAAGGCCCTCCACTTT.

The CDR3 bases are TGCGCCAGCAGCTTGCGGACAGGGAAATCCGGGGAGCTGTTTTTT. This translates into CASSLRTGKSGELFF. The chain couples TRBV5-1 to TRBJ2-2; TRBD1 aligns across 8 bases. Germline CDR1 and CDR2: SGHRS and YFSETQ. The J segment lost 6 bases and the V segment lost 1 base, leaving 5 bases of the junction unmatched. The CDR3 sequence is 15 residues long.

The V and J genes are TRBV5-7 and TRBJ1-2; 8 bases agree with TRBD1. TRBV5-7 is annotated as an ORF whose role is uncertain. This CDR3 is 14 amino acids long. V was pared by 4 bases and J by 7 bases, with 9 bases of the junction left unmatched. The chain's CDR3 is CASSRQGQGSGYTF. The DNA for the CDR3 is TGTGCCAGCAGCAGACAAGGACAGGGAAGTGGCTACACCTTC.

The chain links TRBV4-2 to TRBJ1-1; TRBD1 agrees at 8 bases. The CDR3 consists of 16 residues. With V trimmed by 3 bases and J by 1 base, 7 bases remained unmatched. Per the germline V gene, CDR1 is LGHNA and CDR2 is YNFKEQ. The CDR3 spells CASSHVTGQGNTEAFF. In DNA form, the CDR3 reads TGTGCCAGCAGCCACGTGACAGGACAGGGGAACACTGAAGCTTTCTTT.

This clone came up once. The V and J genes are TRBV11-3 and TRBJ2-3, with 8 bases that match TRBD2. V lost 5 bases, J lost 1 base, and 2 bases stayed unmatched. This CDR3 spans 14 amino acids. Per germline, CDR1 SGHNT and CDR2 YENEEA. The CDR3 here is CASSGSGGTDTQYF. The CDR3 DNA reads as TGTGCCAGCAGCGGTAGCGGGGGCACAGATACGCAGTATTTT.

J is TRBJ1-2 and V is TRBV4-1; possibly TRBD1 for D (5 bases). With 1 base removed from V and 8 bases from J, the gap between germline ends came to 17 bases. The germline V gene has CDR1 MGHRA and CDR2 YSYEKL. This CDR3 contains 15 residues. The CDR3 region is CASSQGAGQGWGYTF. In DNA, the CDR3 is TGCGCCAGCAGCCAAGGTGCAGGGCAGGGTTGGGGCTACACCTTC.

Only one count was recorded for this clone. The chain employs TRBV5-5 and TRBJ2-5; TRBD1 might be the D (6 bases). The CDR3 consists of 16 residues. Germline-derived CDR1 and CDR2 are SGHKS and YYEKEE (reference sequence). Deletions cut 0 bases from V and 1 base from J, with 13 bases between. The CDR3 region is CASSLAQGFSQETQYF. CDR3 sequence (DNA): TGTGCCAGCAGCTTGGCCCAGGGGTTCAGCCAAGAGACCCAGTACTTC.

The CDR3 sequence is CASSQRPLTRDEQYF. In DNA form, the CDR3 reads TGTGCCAGCAGCCAAAGGCCGCTAACTAGGGACGAGCAGTACTTC. This chain connects TRBV14 to TRBJ2-7; the D gene is possibly TRBD2 (5 bases). This CDR3 region has 15 residues. Looked up from germline, CDR1 is SGHDN and CDR2 is FVKESK. The V gene lost 2 bases and the J gene lost 5 bases, with 16 bases spanning the gap.

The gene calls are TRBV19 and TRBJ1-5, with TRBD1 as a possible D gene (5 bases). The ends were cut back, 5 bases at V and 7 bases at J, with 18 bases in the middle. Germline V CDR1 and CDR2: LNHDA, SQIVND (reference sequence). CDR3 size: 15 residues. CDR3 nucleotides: TGTGCCAGTAGTCCCAGCGCCCGGGGACTACAGCCCCAGCATTTT. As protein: CASSPSARGLQPQHF.

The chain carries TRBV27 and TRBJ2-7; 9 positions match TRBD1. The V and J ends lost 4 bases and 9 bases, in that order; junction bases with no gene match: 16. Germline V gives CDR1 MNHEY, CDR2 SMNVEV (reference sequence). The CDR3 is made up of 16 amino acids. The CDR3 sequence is CASSSNQGQGGFGQYF. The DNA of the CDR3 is TGTGCCAGCAGTTCCAATCAGGGACAGGGTGGCTTTGGGCAGTACTTC.

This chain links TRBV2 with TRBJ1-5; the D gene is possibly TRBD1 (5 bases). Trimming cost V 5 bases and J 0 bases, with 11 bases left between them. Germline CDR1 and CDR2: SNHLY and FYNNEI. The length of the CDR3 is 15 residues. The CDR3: CASSKDSYSNQPQHF. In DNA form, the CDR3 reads TGTGCCAGCAGTAAAGACAGTTATAGCAATCAGCCCCAGCATTTT.

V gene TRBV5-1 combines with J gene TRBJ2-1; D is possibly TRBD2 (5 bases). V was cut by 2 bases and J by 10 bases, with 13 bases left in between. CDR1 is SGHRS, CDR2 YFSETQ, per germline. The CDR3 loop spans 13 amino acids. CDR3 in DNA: TGCGCCAGCAGCTTACAAAGCGGCGGGGAGCAGTTCTTC. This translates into CASSLQSGGEQFF.

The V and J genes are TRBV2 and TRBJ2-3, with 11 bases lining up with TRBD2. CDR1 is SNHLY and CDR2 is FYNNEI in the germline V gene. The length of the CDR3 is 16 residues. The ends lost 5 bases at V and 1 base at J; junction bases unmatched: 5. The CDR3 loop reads CASSPQGLAGTDTQYF. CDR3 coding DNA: TGTGCCAGCAGTCCTCAGGGACTAGCGGGCACAGATACGCAGTATTTT.